This record looks at one T cell receptor (beta chain) sequence and its context. Antigen specificity is unknown. Investigators reverse transcribed all isolated RNA, so they sequenced expressed TCRB transcripts. TCRdb keeps only in-frame clones here, not all; method: immunoSEQ multiplex PCR. The table shows roughly 700,000 clones, with over 10% occurring only once. This sample is drawn from a study of beta chain features in type 1 diabetes. After removal of 3 bases from V and 2 bases from J, the junction contained 2 bases not matched to a gene. The CDR3 runs 16 residues. Per the germline V gene, CDR1 is SGHTA and CDR2 is FQGNSA. Findings of the study overall: Across all four CD4+ subsets, people with type 1 diabetes showed modestly shorter TCRB CDR3s.

The clonotype comes from a man between 18 and 29 years old with type 1 diabetes. Sequences were obtained from naive CD4+ T cells from blood. This chain joins TRBV7-2 and TRBJ2-5; 14 bases are a match to TRBD2. The chain's CDR3 is CASSLGLAGVQETQYF. CDR3 DNA: TGTGCCAGCAGCTTGGGACTAGCGGGGGTTCAAGAGACCCAGTACTTC.